A selection of T cell receptor beta chains follows, all from one sample in a study of identifying expanded T cells in peripheral blood. TCRdb keeps only in-frame clones here, not all; method: immunoSEQ multiplex PCR. The sample has around 50,000 clones; around nine tenths are singletons. Sequencing was done on a sample of blood. Source of these receptors: a person aged 18 to 75 in good health. Both conserved end residues are part of each CDR3. The order of the fields is D gene, clone size, J gene, V gene, CDR3 DNA, CDR3 protein. A D gene is named only where the DNA matches it firmly. Clone size is not always given. Where it is, it says once, few, many or a class for expanded clones.

D: TRBD1
size: -
J: TRBJ1-6
V: TRBV6-6
DNA: TGTGCCAGCAGTGGGACAGTCAGTTCACCCCTCCACTTT
CDR3: CASSGTVSSPLHF

D: TRBD2
size: -
J: TRBJ2-1
V: TRBV4-3
DNA: TGCGCCAGCAGCCAAGAGCCACTAGCGGGCCGCTACAATGAGCAGTTCTTC
CDR3: CASSQEPLAGRYNEQFF

D: -
size: -
J: TRBJ1-1
V: TRBV5-4
DNA: TGTGCCAGCAGCTTGGCAGGGGACAACACTGAAGCTTTCTTT
CDR3: CASSLAGDNTEAFF

D: -
size: -
J: TRBJ2-3
V: TRBV18
DNA: TGTGCCAGCTCACCGACACCTACAGGGCAAGGGGGAGATACGCAGTATTTT
CDR3: CASSPTPTGQGGDTQYF

D: -
size: -
J: TRBJ2-7
V: TRBV28
DNA: TGTGCCACCAGGGACACAGCCTACGAGCAGTACTTC
CDR3: CATRDTAYEQYF

D: -
size: -
J: TRBJ2-1
V: TRBV6-1
DNA: TGTGCCAGCGGGGACTACAATGAGCAGTTCTTC
CDR3: CASGDYNEQFF

D: TRBD1
size: few
J: TRBJ1-2
V: TRBV7-2
DNA: TGTGCCAGCACCATCCCCCAACCCGGGACAGTCTATGGCTACACCTTC
CDR3: CASTIPQPGTVYGYTF

D: TRBD1
size: -
J: TRBJ2-1
V: TRBV4-1
DNA: TGCGCCAGCAGCCAAGATTTGGCAGGGGGCTCGGATGAGCAGTTCTTC
CDR3: CASSQDLAGGSDEQFF

D: -
size: -
J: TRBJ1-1
V: TRBV5-1
DNA: TGCGCCAGCAGCCTCCGACAGCCCAACACTGAAGCTTTCTTT
CDR3: CASSLRQPNTEAFF

D: -
size: -
J: TRBJ1-3
V: TRBV28
DNA: TGTGCCAGCAGTTTAACCCTAGTGGGGCTTGGAAACACCATATATTTT
CDR3: CASSLTLVGLGNTIYF

D: TRBD1
size: -
J: TRBJ1-1
V: TRBV5-1
DNA: TGCGCCAGCAGCTCCCCGGAAGGGGGCTCTACAGCTTTCTTT
CDR3: CASSSPEGGSTAFF

D: -
size: -
J: TRBJ2-1
V: TRBV7-9
DNA: TGTGCCAGCAGCCCTCTAGGGGATGAGCAGTTCTTC
CDR3: CASSPLGDEQFF

D: -
size: -
J: TRBJ1-2
V: TRBV27
DNA: TGTGCCAGCAGTTTCCTCGGACAGCCTGGAACCGATGGCTACACCTTC
CDR3: CASSFLGQPGTDGYTF

D: -
size: -
J: TRBJ2-5
V: TRBV4-3
DNA: TGCGCCAGCAGCCAAGATCTGTCAGGTAGAGAGACCCAGTACTTC
CDR3: CASSQDLSGRETQYF

D: TRBD2
size: once
J: TRBJ2-1
V: TRBV7-3
DNA: TGTGCCAGCAGCTTACAGGCGGGAGACCATGAGCAGTTCTTC
CDR3: CASSLQAGDHEQFF

D: TRBD2
size: -
J: TRBJ2-7
V: TRBV7-3
DNA: TGTGCCAGCAGCTTAACGGGGGGACTAGCGGGAGACCACGAGCAGTACTTC
CDR3: CASSLTGGLAGDHEQYF

D: -
size: -
J: TRBJ2-3
V: TRBV11-2
DNA: TGTGCCAGCAGCTTAGAGCCCCTACTCCCGCCCACAGATACGCAGTATTTT
CDR3: CASSLEPLLPPTDTQYF

D: -
size: -
J: TRBJ1-2
V: TRBV6-7
DNA: TGTGCCAGATTCGTTAACAGGGAGTTAATTTATGGCTACACCTTC
CDR3: CARFVNRELIYGYTF

D: TRBD1
size: -
J: TRBJ2-3
V: TRBV10-3
DNA: TGTGCCATCAGGGGGACAGAAGATACGCAGTATTTT
CDR3: CAIRGTEDTQYF

D: -
size: -
J: TRBJ2-5
V: TRBV11-2
DNA: TGTGCCAGCAGCCAAGGGGGAACCCGGTACCAAGAGACCCAGTACTTC
CDR3: CASSQGGTRYQETQYF

D: -
size: -
J: TRBJ1-6
V: TRBV27
DNA: TGTGCCAGCACGACCGGATCATTAGGGAATTCACCCCTCCACTTT
CDR3: CASTTGSLGNSPLHF

D: -
size: -
J: TRBJ2-5
V: TRBV18
DNA: TGTGCCAGCTCACCACCCCCAGGGCGAGAGACCCAGTACTTC
CDR3: CASSPPPGRETQYF

D: -
size: -
J: TRBJ2-1
V: TRBV5-6
DNA: TGTGCCAGCAGCCTCGAAATGGGTCTGGATGAGCAGTTCTTC
CDR3: CASSLEMGLDEQFF

D: -
size: -
J: TRBJ1-5
V: TRBV6-5
DNA: TGTGCCAGCAGTAACGAATATAGCAATCAGCCCCAGCATTTT
CDR3: CASSNEYSNQPQHF

D: -
size: -
J: TRBJ1-3
V: TRBV1
DNA: TGCACCAGCAGCCCCTTATTGTCCTCTGGAAACACCATATATTTT
CDR3: CTSSPLLSSGNTIYF

D: TRBD2
size: -
J: TRBJ2-1
V: TRBV4-3
DNA: TGCGCCAGCAGCCAAGAAGCCCTAGCGGGGGGGCTGCGGGGTGAGCAGTTCTTC
CDR3: CASSQEALAGGLRGEQFF

D: TRBD2
size: -
J: TRBJ2-5
V: TRBV6-5
DNA: TGTGCCAGCAGCCCTCGACTAGCGGGGCTGGAGACCCAGTACTTC
CDR3: CASSPRLAGLETQYF

D: -
size: -
J: TRBJ2-3
V: TRBV18
DNA: TGTGCCAGCTCACCACTAGGGCAAGATACGCAGTATTTT
CDR3: CASSPLGQDTQYF

D: -
size: -
J: TRBJ2-7
V: TRBV11-2
DNA: TGTGCCAGCAGCTTACTGGACATCGCCTACGAGCAGTACTTC
CDR3: CASSLLDIAYEQYF

D: TRBD2
size: -
J: TRBJ2-3
V: TRBV19
DNA: TGTGCCAGTAGTATTAGGCTAGCGGGGGGGCCGAGGGGTAGCACAGATACGCAGTATTTT
CDR3: CASSIRLAGGPRGSTDTQYF

D: TRBD1
size: -
J: TRBJ2-2
V: TRBV9
DNA: TGTGCCAGCAGCAGAGACAGGGCAAGCACCGGGGAGCTGTTTTTT
CDR3: CASSRDRASTGELFF

D: TRBD1
size: once
J: TRBJ1-1
V: TRBV2
DNA: TGTGCCAGCATGTCCGACAGGGGGATTGGTGAAGCTTTCTTT
CDR3: CASMSDRGIGEAFF

D: -
size: -
J: TRBJ2-3
V: TRBV19
DNA: TGTGCCAGCACGGGTCCGGGCACAGATACGCAGTATTTT
CDR3: CASTGPGTDTQYF

D: -
size: -
J: TRBJ1-4
V: TRBV11-2
DNA: TGTGCCAGCAGCTTAGGGTTTGGTGAAAAACTGTTTTTT
CDR3: CASSLGFGEKLFF

D: TRBD2
size: -
J: TRBJ2-5
V: TRBV9
DNA: TGTGCCAGCAGCGGCCCCCAGGCGGGAGCTCAAGAGACCCAGTACTTC
CDR3: CASSGPQAGAQETQYF

D: TRBD1
size: -
J: TRBJ1-1
V: TRBV19
DNA: TGTGCCAGTAGTACCCCAGGGGGAGTGGGCGAAGCTTTCTTT
CDR3: CASSTPGGVGEAFF

D: -
size: -
J: TRBJ1-4
V: TRBV5-1
DNA: TGCGCCAGCAGCTTGGTCGGGGGAAAGGTAGAAAAACTGTTTTTT
CDR3: CASSLVGGKVEKLFF

D: TRBD1
size: -
J: TRBJ1-2
V: TRBV4-1
DNA: TGCGCCAGCAGCCAAGATCGGGACAGGGTTACCTATGGCTACACCTTC
CDR3: CASSQDRDRVTYGYTF

D: -
size: -
J: TRBJ2-3
V: TRBV9
DNA: TGTGCCAGCAGCCCGGACAGAAGTGGCACAGATACGCAGTATTTT
CDR3: CASSPDRSGTDTQYF

D: -
size: -
J: TRBJ1-1
V: TRBV4-3
DNA: TGCGCCAGCAGCCTAGGGTCGAACACTGAAGCTTTCTTT
CDR3: CASSLGSNTEAFF

D: -
size: -
J: TRBJ1-2
V: TRBV5-1
DNA: TGCGCCAGCAGCTTGGAAGGGGTGTTGTTAAACTATGGCTACACCTTC
CDR3: CASSLEGVLLNYGYTF

D: -
size: -
J: TRBJ2-1
V: TRBV28
DNA: TGTGCCAGCAGTTTAGAGGGGACCAGATACAATGAGCAGTTCTTC
CDR3: CASSLEGTRYNEQFF

D: TRBD1
size: once
J: TRBJ2-5
V: TRBV29-1
DNA: TGCAGCGTTGAAAAACAGGGGAGAGAGACCCAGTACTTC
CDR3: CSVEKQGRETQYF

D: -
size: -
J: TRBJ2-7
V: TRBV15
DNA: TGTGCCACCAGCTCCTTAGACAGTCCCTACGAGCAGTACTTC
CDR3: CATSSLDSPYEQYF

D: -
size: -
J: TRBJ1-5
V: TRBV2
DNA: TGTGCCAGCAGTGGAAGGGGTAGCAATCAGCCCCAGCATTTT
CDR3: CASSGRGSNQPQHF

D: -
size: -
J: TRBJ2-3
V: TRBV12-5
DNA: TGTGCTAGTGGTTTGGGAGAAATCACAGATACGCAGTATTTT
CDR3: CASGLGEITDTQYF

D: -
size: once
J: TRBJ2-7
V: TRBV11-2
DNA: TGTGCCAGCAGCCACTTTGGGGAGAATTACGAGCAGTACTTC
CDR3: CASSHFGENYEQYF

D: -
size: -
J: TRBJ2-1
V: TRBV6-4
DNA: TGTGCCAGCAGTGAGTCAAGACTGAACTCCTACAATGAGCAGTTCTTC
CDR3: CASSESRLNSYNEQFF

D: TRBD1
size: once
J: TRBJ2-7
V: TRBV9
DNA: TGTGCCAGCAGCCCCCGTCCCGGGACAGGGAACGAGCAGTACTTC
CDR3: CASSPRPGTGNEQYF

D: -
size: -
J: TRBJ2-2
V: TRBV18
DNA: TGTGCCAGCTCACCCCCATGGGGGGGCGCGGTTTACACCGGGGAGCTGTTTTTT
CDR3: CASSPPWGGAVYTGELFF

D: -
size: -
J: TRBJ1-1
V: TRBV5-1
DNA: TGCGCCAGCAGCGCAGGGGACAACACTGAAGCTTTCTTT
CDR3: CASSAGDNTEAFF

D: TRBD2
size: -
J: TRBJ2-7
V: TRBV5-1
DNA: TGCGCCAGCAGCTTCGGTCAGGCGGGAGTGGACGAGCAGTACTTC
CDR3: CASSFGQAGVDEQYF

D: -
size: -
J: TRBJ2-7
V: TRBV15
DNA: TGTGCCACCAGCAGGGGCAGGACTTCCTACGAGCAGTACTTC
CDR3: CATSRGRTSYEQYF

D: -
size: -
J: TRBJ2-7
V: TRBV19
DNA: TGTGCCAGTAGTTCCAGATACGAGCAGTACTTC
CDR3: CASSSRYEQYF

D: -
size: -
J: TRBJ2-7
V: TRBV5-1
DNA: TGCGCCAGCAGCTTGGCCGGCAGGGGAACCTACGAGCAGTACTTC
CDR3: CASSLAGRGTYEQYF

D: TRBD1
size: -
J: TRBJ1-5
V: TRBV19
DNA: TGTGCCAGTAGCAAAGGACAGGGAGGTATCACGGCCCAGCATTTT
CDR3: CASSKGQGGITAQHF